These T cell receptor beta chains were read from a single sample in a study of cytomegalovirus exposure and HLA in healthy donors. The table came from immunoSEQ multiplex PCR; TCRdb's copy has only in-frame clones and leaves some out. This table has some 110,000 clones, around 80% appearing once. Material: PBMCs. All receptors derive from a man aged 25 to 40 in good health and CMV-seropositive. CDR3s include the opening cysteine and the closing phenylalanine or tryptophan. Fields, in order: V gene, CDR3 protein.

V: TRBV7-7
CDR3: CASSLDRGAEAFF

V: TRBV19
CDR3: CASSSTGLTAPHQETQYF

V: TRBV27
CDR3: CASIQVPDRVYEQYF

V: TRBV7-9
CDR3: CASSLGSGRGSPLHF

V: TRBV7-2
CDR3: CASSPVRGNQPQHF

V: TRBV5-1
CDR3: CASSPGQGNYEQYF

V: TRBV7-7
CDR3: CASSPDRGTGELFF

V: TRBV28
CDR3: CASSFFGGGPAREQYF

V: TRBV5-1
CDR3: CASSLGGDQETQYF

V: TRBV10-3
CDR3: CAISEAPLARETQYF

V: TRBV27
CDR3: CASSLAGGSTEAFF

V: TRBV19
CDR3: CASSIAAGQGCF

V: TRBV4-1
CDR3: CASSQDQGAKYGYTF

V: TRBV7-9
CDR3: CASSMIAGANTDTQYF

V: TRBV5-6
CDR3: CASSLAGAAGNTIYF

V: TRBV28
CDR3: CASSGGYGYTF

V: TRBV4-1
CDR3: CASSQVDRVGSPLHF

V: TRBV4-2
CDR3: CASSQAAGRGGNQPQHF

V: TRBV29-1
CDR3: CSVAGINQPQHF

V: TRBV30
CDR3: CAWSVQGQGDEKLFF

V: TRBV7-8
CDR3: CASSIRQGANTEAFF

V: TRBV28
CDR3: CASSLPVARGSNQPQHF

V: TRBV6-5
CDR3: CASSRVHRGTEAFF

V: TRBV30
CDR3: CAWNPAGANYGYTF

V: TRBV28
CDR3: CASSSRGQGYLVTQYF

V: TRBV6-5
CDR3: CASSYAETNEKLFF

V: TRBV7-9
CDR3: CASSSTGYEQYF

V: TRBV25-1
CDR3: CASSRGLNTGELFF

V: TRBV5-4
CDR3: CASSLNTDTQYF

V: TRBV6-5
CDR3: CAIRGQNNSPLHF

V: TRBV28
CDR3: CASSIQEDGYTF

V: TRBV11-3
CDR3: CASSLGGPGNIQYF

V: TRBV28
CDR3: CASSTSQGATNYGYTF

V: TRBV9
CDR3: CASSPRGETQYF

V: TRBV29-1
CDR3: CSVGGGASNQPQHF

V: TRBV7-2
CDR3: CASSSRPPQGSNSPLHF

V: TRBV6-6
CDR3: CASSYSGGTEAFF

V: TRBV4-1
CDR3: CASRDRAEKLFF

V: TRBV7-9
CDR3: CASSLELTRDTQYF

V: TRBV30
CDR3: CAWSISGVEQYF

V: TRBV25-1
CDR3: CATLGERQGNTEAFF

V: TRBV5-6
CDR3: CASSLVQTNYGYTF

V: TRBV5-1
CDR3: CASSLGQGEGQYF

V: TRBV10-3
CDR3: CAISDVGRGLGYTF

V: TRBV4-1
CDR3: CASSLDPGPTDTQYF

V: TRBV4-3
CDR3: CASSQDRPGNSPLHF

V: TRBV19
CDR3: CASMVRDSTDTQYF

V: TRBV6-4
CDR3: CASSDPRDRNSPLHF

V: TRBV6-5
CDR3: CASRARQGSTDTQYF

V: TRBV29-1
CDR3: CSVNGLASYNEQFF

V: TRBV28
CDR3: CASSPGGTGNTIYF

V: TRBV10-3
CDR3: CAISGGSSGNTIYF

V: TRBV12-5
CDR3: CASGYSGTVTYEQYF

V: TRBV6-5
CDR3: CASSGPGLGQETQYF

V: TRBV5-1
CDR3: CASSLQGASGELFF

V: TRBV27
CDR3: CASSLWSGPYEQYF

V: TRBV15
CDR3: CATSRLGTSDNEQFF

V: TRBV25-1
CDR3: CASSVTGGWTGELFF

V: TRBV7-8
CDR3: CASSLWGESNQPQHF